The rows below give T cell receptor beta chains drawn from one sample of a study of control samples from healthy donors and cancer patients. The method was immunoSEQ multiplex PCR; TCRdb's version includes in-frame clones alone and lacks a portion of them. The sample has tens of thousands of clones; 85% to 95% are singletons. Specimen: blood. The receptor source for this set is a woman aged 25 to 45 in good health. Both conserved end residues are part of each CDR3. Where a row states a size, it is once, few, many or the class of an expanded clone; other rows omit it.

>TRBV2|TRBJ1-2|once
CASSEQGQGHGYTF
>TRBV28|TRBJ1-2|few
CASRGTGTSWGYTF
>TRBV29-1|TRBJ1-1|once
CSVGQGTTEAFF
>TRBV2|TRBJ2-5|.
CASTGNQETQYF
>TRBV19|TRBJ2-1|.
CASIDQAGASLNEQFF
>TRBV27|TRBJ2-3|.
CASGPWAGITDTQYF
>TRBV2|TRBJ2-5|.
CASSVGYQETQYF
>TRBV11-3|TRBJ2-3|once
CASSLGPHSTDTQYF
>TRBV19|TRBJ1-5|.
CASSTYRGVQHF
>TRBV18|TRBJ2-5|.
CASSPTKNAGGEETQYF
>TRBV19|TRBJ1-2|.
CASSASQGARDTF
>TRBV6-6|TRBJ1-3|.
CASSDRLNTIYF
>TRBV19|TRBJ1-5|.
CASSSRELQPQHF
>TRBV6-4|TRBJ1-1|.
CASSDPGPNTEAFF
>TRBV27|TRBJ1-2|.
CASSLRGSYGYTF
>TRBV4-1|TRBJ2-6|.
CASSQAPYKSGANVLTF
>TRBV7-9|TRBJ1-4|once
CASSLLTGPANEKLFF
>TRBV7-9|TRBJ2-2|.
CASSSGQGAGELFF
>TRBV2|TRBJ1-3|.
CASSETGSRWNTIYF
>TRBV11-1|TRBJ2-7|.
CASSETRNRVSYEQYF
>TRBV7-3|TRBJ2-3|few
CASSPTGFASTDTQYF
>TRBV5-4|TRBJ1-1|few
CASSLKGGASWAFF
>TRBV3-1/TRBV3-2|TRBJ2-7|.
CASSQVAGSYEQYF
>TRBV7-8|TRBJ2-7|.
CASSTRTATYEQYF
>TRBV11-3|TRBJ1-6|.
CASSSTGQYNSPLHF
>TRBV28|TRBJ2-1|.
CASTHSGQGVREQFF
>TRBV9|TRBJ2-5|.
CASSVGTGGYQETQYF
>TRBV24-1|TRBJ2-3|.
CATSDWAASGKIPGTDTQYF
>TRBV7-3|TRBJ2-3|.
CASSLGLAGATDTQYF
>TRBV15|TRBJ2-3|.
CATSRDRIRTDTQYF
>TRBV21-1|TRBJ2-7|.
CASSASGEATYEQYF
>TRBV4-2|TRBJ1-5|.
CASSQAEGSNQPQHF
>TRBV28|TRBJ2-6|.
CASSFGGGQISGANVLTF
>TRBV29-1|TRBJ2-5|.
CSVVPTSGRYQETQYF
>TRBV2|TRBJ1-6|.
CASKVQGNNSPLHF
>TRBV5-5|TRBJ2-5|.
CASSVTGGAETQYF
>TRBV25-1|TRBJ1-5|once
CASRDREDQPQHF
>TRBV25-1|TRBJ2-2|.
CASKGSGPGELFF
>TRBV27|TRBJ2-2|.
CASSPNFWTGGGELFF
>TRBV2|TRBJ2-1|.
CASYFIRDSPYNEQFF
>TRBV3-1/TRBV3-2|TRBJ1-3|.
CASSKPDGRRGNTIYF
>TRBV27|TRBJ2-7|.
CASSSLTSGTSSYEQYF
>TRBV19|TRBJ2-5|.
CASERDPRKSSRETQYF
>TRBV5-6|TRBJ1-1|.
CASSLAQPGARQAFF
>TRBV6-5|TRBJ1-1|.
CASRAPDRGTEAFF
>TRBV2|TRBJ1-5|.
CASSEARAANNQPQHF
>TRBV30|TRBJ2-5|.
CAWSVSSGGLETQYF